This is a list of T cell receptor beta chains from one sample in a study of blood T cells in healthy people across ages. TCRdb reprocessed the 5' RACE reads with MiXCR, giving one entry per CDR3 protein. Of approximately 780,000 distinct CDR3 sequences in the sample, roughly 25% were seen once. These sequences were also reported in another study, on T cells of mothers and their children.

Sequenced input: blood. Receptor source: a boy between 10 and 17 years old in good health. The CDR3 runs from the conserved cysteine through the conserved F or W. D genes are given only for firm matches. The listing skips clone size in some rows; elsewhere it reads once, few, many or a size class.

CDR3aa: CASSLRRTNTGELFF
CDR3nt: TGCGCCAGCAGCTTACGGCGGACAAACACCGGGGAGCTGTTTTTT
abundance: many
v_gene: TRBV5-1
d_gene: -
j_gene: TRBJ2-2

CDR3aa: CASSPLTGAVFLNYGYTF
CDR3nt: TGTGCCAGCAGTCCACTCACAGGGGCAGTCTTTCTCAACTATGGCTACACCTTC
abundance: few
v_gene: TRBV6-1
d_gene: TRBD1
j_gene: TRBJ1-2

CDR3aa: CSVDGGGENIQYF
CDR3nt: TGCAGCGTTGATGGAGGGGGCGAAAACATTCAGTACTTC
abundance: -
v_gene: TRBV29-1
d_gene: -
j_gene: TRBJ2-4

CDR3aa: CASSQGPLKTEAFF
CDR3nt: TGTGCCAGCAGCCAAGGACCCCTAAAGACTGAAGCTTTCTTT
abundance: -
v_gene: TRBV3-1
d_gene: -
j_gene: TRBJ1-1

CDR3aa: CASTASTGTEGEQYF
CDR3nt: TGTGCCAGCACCGCCTCCACTGGGACGGAGGGCGAGCAGTACTTC
abundance: -
v_gene: TRBV6-5
d_gene: -
j_gene: TRBJ2-7

CDR3aa: CASSLPVPSGNTIYF
CDR3nt: TGCGCCAGCAGCTTGCCCGTCCCCTCTGGAAACACCATATATTTT
abundance: -
v_gene: TRBV5-1
d_gene: -
j_gene: TRBJ1-3

CDR3aa: CASSFSGGPETQYF
CDR3nt: TGTGCCAGCAGCTTTTCAGGGGGTCCAGAGACCCAGTACTTC
abundance: few
v_gene: TRBV7-9
d_gene: TRBD1
j_gene: TRBJ2-5

CDR3aa: CASSPGEGVDTQYF
CDR3nt: TGTGCCAGCAGCCCCGGGGAGGGTGTAGATACGCAGTATTTT
abundance: -
v_gene: TRBV4-2
d_gene: TRBD2
j_gene: TRBJ2-3

CDR3aa: CASSSLVSKGGTQYF
CDR3nt: TGTGCCAGCAGTTCTCTTGTTTCTAAGGGAGGTACGCAGTATTTT
abundance: once
v_gene: TRBV6-2/TRBV6-3
d_gene: -
j_gene: TRBJ2-3

CDR3aa: CASSYSGAITGSIQFF
CDR3nt: TGTGCCAGCAGTTACTCGGGGGCCATTACCGGATCTATTCAGTTCTTC
abundance: -
v_gene: TRBV6-5
d_gene: -
j_gene: TRBJ2-1

CDR3aa: CASSPRDSPSYGYTF
CDR3nt: TGCGCCAGCAGCCCCCGGGACAGTCCAAGTTATGGCTACACCTTC
abundance: -
v_gene: TRBV5-1
d_gene: TRBD1
j_gene: TRBJ1-2

CDR3aa: CAVRAGGGEKLFF
CDR3nt: TGTGCCGTAAGGGCAGGGGGAGGTGAAAAACTGTTTTTT
abundance: few
v_gene: TRBV10-3
d_gene: TRBD1
j_gene: TRBJ1-4

CDR3aa: CASSMDTFSGANVLTF
CDR3nt: TGCGCCAGCAGCATGGACACGTTCTCTGGGGCCAACGTCCTGACTTTC
abundance: -
v_gene: TRBV5-1
d_gene: -
j_gene: TRBJ2-6

CDR3aa: CASSLGHRANTGELFF
CDR3nt: TGTGCCAGCAGCTTAGGGCACAGGGCGAACACCGGGGAGCTGTTTTTT
abundance: -
v_gene: TRBV11-2
d_gene: -
j_gene: TRBJ2-2

CDR3aa: CASSLESGGLGRQYF
CDR3nt: TGTGCCAGCAGTTTAGAGAGCGGGGGGTTGGGTCGGCAGTACTTC
abundance: few
v_gene: TRBV27
d_gene: TRBD2
j_gene: TRBJ2-5

CDR3aa: CASSHLGGQGSYEQYF
CDR3nt: TGTGCCAGCAGCCACCTTGGGGGGCAGGGCTCCTACGAGCAGTACTTC
abundance: -
v_gene: TRBV7-9
d_gene: -
j_gene: TRBJ2-7

CDR3aa: CACSRALGETQYF
CDR3nt: TGTGCCTGCTCCCGGGCCTTGGGAGAGACCCAGTACTTC
abundance: -
v_gene: TRBV19
d_gene: -
j_gene: TRBJ2-5

CDR3aa: CASSPDAAENIQYF
CDR3nt: TGTGCCAGCAGCCCGGACGCCGCCGAAAACATTCAGTACTTC
abundance: few
v_gene: TRBV5-5
d_gene: -
j_gene: TRBJ2-4

CDR3aa: CATSDCGDRRAKNIQYF
CDR3nt: TGTGCCACCAGTGATTGTGGGGACCGACGGGCCAAAAACATTCAGTACTTC
abundance: -
v_gene: TRBV24-1
d_gene: -
j_gene: TRBJ2-4

CDR3aa: CASSPGTISNYGYTF
CDR3nt: TGTGCCAGCAGCCCAGGGACTATTTCTAACTATGGCTACACCTTC
abundance: -
v_gene: TRBV9
d_gene: -
j_gene: TRBJ1-2

CDR3aa: CASSQDQLASTWGQYF
CDR3nt: TGCGCCAGCAGCCAAGATCAGCTAGCGTCTACCTGGGGGCAGTACTTC
abundance: -
v_gene: TRBV4-1
d_gene: -
j_gene: TRBJ2-7

CDR3aa: CASSPPGTSGGSYEQYF
CDR3nt: TGTGCCAGCTCACCACCCGGGACTAGCGGGGGATCCTACGAGCAGTACTTC
abundance: few
v_gene: TRBV18
d_gene: TRBD2
j_gene: TRBJ2-7

CDR3aa: CASSVVRGDEQFF
CDR3nt: TGTGCCAGCAGCGTAGTGCGCGGGGATGAGCAGTTCTTC
abundance: -
v_gene: TRBV9
d_gene: -
j_gene: TRBJ2-1

CDR3aa: CASSPLTLPYEQYF
CDR3nt: TGTGCCAGCAGCCCTTTGACGCTTCCCTACGAGCAGTACTTC
abundance: -
v_gene: TRBV5-6
d_gene: -
j_gene: TRBJ2-7

CDR3aa: CASSHPMAEAGGFEQFF
CDR3nt: TGTGCCAGCAGCCACCCGATGGCGGAAGCGGGGGGTTTTGAGCAGTTCTTC
abundance: few
v_gene: TRBV7-9
d_gene: TRBD2
j_gene: TRBJ2-1

CDR3aa: CASSSRQIYSPLHF
CDR3nt: TGTGCCAGCAGCTCCCGACAGATCTATTCGCCCCTCCACTTT
abundance: -
v_gene: TRBV11-2
d_gene: -
j_gene: TRBJ1-6

CDR3aa: CASSSPWANVLTF
CDR3nt: TGTGCCAGCAGTTCTCCCTGGGCCAACGTCCTGACTTTC
abundance: few
v_gene: TRBV12-3/TRBV12-4
d_gene: -
j_gene: TRBJ2-6

CDR3aa: CSEGQVGAAFF
CDR3nt: TGCAGCGAGGGACAGGTCGGAGCAGCTTTCTTT
abundance: few
v_gene: TRBV29-1
d_gene: TRBD1
j_gene: TRBJ1-1

CDR3aa: CASRRTGENTEAFF
CDR3nt: TGTGCCAGCAGGCGGACAGGAGAAAACACTGAAGCTTTCTTT
abundance: once
v_gene: TRBV12-3/TRBV12-4
d_gene: TRBD1
j_gene: TRBJ1-1

CDR3aa: CASSSKGYGYTF
CDR3nt: TGTGCCAGCAGCTCCAAAGGCTATGGCTACACCTTC
abundance: -
v_gene: TRBV7-2
d_gene: -
j_gene: TRBJ1-2

CDR3aa: CASSGTERVTEAFF
CDR3nt: TGTGCCAGCAGTGGAACGGAAAGAGTAACTGAAGCTTTCTTT
abundance: -
v_gene: TRBV2
d_gene: -
j_gene: TRBJ1-1

CDR3aa: CASRGLAGPGNEYEQYF
CDR3nt: TGTGCCAGTAGAGGACTAGCGGGACCCGGGAACGAATACGAGCAGTACTTC
abundance: few
v_gene: TRBV7-4
d_gene: TRBD2
j_gene: TRBJ2-7

CDR3aa: CASSLGTASNEQFF
CDR3nt: TGCGCCAGCAGCTTGGGGACTGCGTCCAATGAGCAGTTCTTC
abundance: -
v_gene: TRBV5-1
d_gene: -
j_gene: TRBJ2-1

CDR3aa: CASSLVGGPHEKLFF
CDR3nt: TGTGCCAGCAGTTTAGTTGGAGGGCCGCACGAAAAACTGTTTTTT
abundance: few
v_gene: TRBV12-3/TRBV12-4
d_gene: -
j_gene: TRBJ1-4

CDR3aa: CASSDLEVDTQYF
CDR3nt: TGTGCCAGCAGCGACCTTGAGGTCGATACGCAGTATTTT
abundance: few
v_gene: TRBV6-1
d_gene: -
j_gene: TRBJ2-3

CDR3aa: CATSDPLAGGDEQFF
CDR3nt: TGTGCCACCAGTGATCCGCTGGCGGGGGGCGATGAGCAGTTCTTC
abundance: few
v_gene: TRBV24-1
d_gene: TRBD2
j_gene: TRBJ2-1

CDR3aa: CASTSDQARSEIQYF
CDR3nt: TGTGCCAGCACCTCAGACCAGGCCCGGAGCGAGATCCAGTACTTC
abundance: few
v_gene: TRBV28
d_gene: -
j_gene: TRBJ2-5

CDR3aa: CASSEPGQTSYEQYF
CDR3nt: TGTGCCAGCAGTGAACCGGGACAGACCTCCTACGAGCAGTACTTC
abundance: few
v_gene: TRBV6-1
d_gene: TRBD1
j_gene: TRBJ2-7

CDR3aa: CSVPGQGSNEQFF
CDR3nt: TGCAGCGTACCGGGACAGGGGTCCAATGAGCAGTTCTTC
abundance: -
v_gene: TRBV29-1
d_gene: TRBD1
j_gene: TRBJ2-1

CDR3aa: CASGVQGPNQPQHF
CDR3nt: TGTGCTAGTGGTGTCCAAGGACCGAATCAGCCCCAGCATTTT
abundance: -
v_gene: TRBV12-5
d_gene: -
j_gene: TRBJ1-5

CDR3aa: CASSQKRLAKNIQYF
CDR3nt: TGTGCCAGCAGCCAAAAACGTCTAGCCAAAAACATTCAGTACTTC
abundance: -
v_gene: TRBV7-2
d_gene: -
j_gene: TRBJ2-4

CDR3aa: CASSFASPRTGANVLTF
CDR3nt: TGTGCCAGCAGCTTTGCCAGTCCCCGGACGGGGGCCAACGTCCTGACTTTC
abundance: once
v_gene: TRBV11-2
d_gene: -
j_gene: TRBJ2-6

CDR3aa: CASSLPYRDGETQYF
CDR3nt: TGTGCCAGCAGCTTACCATACAGGGATGGAGAGACCCAGTACTTC
abundance: once
v_gene: TRBV28
d_gene: -
j_gene: TRBJ2-5

CDR3aa: CASSPNRGDGTQYF
CDR3nt: TGTGCCAGCTCACCAAATCGGGGAGACGGGACCCAGTACTTC
abundance: -
v_gene: TRBV18
d_gene: -
j_gene: TRBJ2-5

CDR3aa: CASTPGQGLETQYF
CDR3nt: TGTGCCAGCACACCGGGACAGGGGTTGGAGACCCAGTACTTC
abundance: -
v_gene: TRBV12-3/TRBV12-4
d_gene: TRBD1
j_gene: TRBJ2-5

CDR3aa: CASSTTGEVKTQYF
CDR3nt: TGTGCCAGCAGCACGACAGGGGAGGTTAAGACCCAGTACTTC
abundance: -
v_gene: TRBV7-3
d_gene: TRBD1
j_gene: TRBJ2-5